This section outlines one T cell receptor beta chain sequence together with its context. The source of the sample is a study of T cell clusters in autoimmune cytopenias. TRB amplification used around 0.25 ug of peripheral blood genomic DNA. TRB rearrangements were amplified by touch-down multiplex PCR with mixed TRB-A/B primers. TCRdb re-analyzed the multiplex PCR reads; it lists each CDR3 protein once, without DNA. The sample data list around 4,300 distinct CDR3 sequences. The CDR3 runs to 14 residues. The germline V gene encodes CDR1 SEHNR and CDR2 FQNEAQ (reference sequence). A further study also used this sample, focusing on T cell repertoires in aging, cancer and after chemotherapy.

Sequencing was performed on peripheral blood. The TCR was taken from a human donor in good health. The V call is TRBV7-9, the J call TRBJ2-4; with no DNA, the TCRdb D assignment of TRBD1 cannot be verified. The CDR3 protein is CASSLDRGKNIQYF.